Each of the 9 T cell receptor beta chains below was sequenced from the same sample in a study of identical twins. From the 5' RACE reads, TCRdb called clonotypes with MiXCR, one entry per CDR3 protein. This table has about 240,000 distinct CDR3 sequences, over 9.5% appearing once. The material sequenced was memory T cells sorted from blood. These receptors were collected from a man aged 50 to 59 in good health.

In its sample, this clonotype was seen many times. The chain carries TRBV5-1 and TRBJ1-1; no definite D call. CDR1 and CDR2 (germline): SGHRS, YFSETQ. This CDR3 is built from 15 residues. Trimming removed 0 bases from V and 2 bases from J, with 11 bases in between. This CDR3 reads CASSLAEGSNTEAFF. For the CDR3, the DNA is TGCGCCAGCAGCTTGGCCGAGGGTTCCAACACTGAAGCTTTCTTT. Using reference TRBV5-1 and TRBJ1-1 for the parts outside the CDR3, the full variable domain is KAGVTQTPRYLIKTRGQQVTLSCSPISGHRSVSWYQQTPGQGLQFLFEYFSETQRNKGNFPGRFSGRQFSNSRSEMNVSTLELGDSALYLCASSLAEGSNTEAFFGQGTRLTVV.

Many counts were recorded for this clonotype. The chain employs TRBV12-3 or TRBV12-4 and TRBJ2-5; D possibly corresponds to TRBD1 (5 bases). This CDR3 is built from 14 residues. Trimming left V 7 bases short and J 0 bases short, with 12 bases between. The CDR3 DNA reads TGTGCCAGCACCCCGACAGTTCACCAAGAGACCCAGTACTTC. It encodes CASTPTVHQETQYF.

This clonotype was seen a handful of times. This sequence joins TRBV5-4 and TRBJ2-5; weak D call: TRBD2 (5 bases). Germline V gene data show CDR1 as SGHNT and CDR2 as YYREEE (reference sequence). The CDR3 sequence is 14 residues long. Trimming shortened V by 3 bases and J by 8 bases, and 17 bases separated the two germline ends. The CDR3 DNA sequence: TGTGCCAGCAGCTCGGAGCTAGCAGAAAAAACCCAGTACTTC. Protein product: CASSSELAEKTQYF.

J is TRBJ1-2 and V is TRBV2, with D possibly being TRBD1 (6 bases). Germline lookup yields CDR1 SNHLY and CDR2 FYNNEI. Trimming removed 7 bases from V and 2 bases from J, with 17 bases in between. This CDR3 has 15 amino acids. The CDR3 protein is CASTHGTRNNYGYTF. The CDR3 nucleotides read TGTGCCAGCACCCACGGGACACGCAACAACTATGGCTACACCTTC. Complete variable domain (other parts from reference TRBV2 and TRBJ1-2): EPEVTQTPSHQVTQMGQEVILRCVPISNHLYFYWYRQILGQKVEFLVSFYNNEISEKSEIFDDQFSVERPDGSNFTLKIRSTKLEDSAMYFCASTHGTRNNYGYTFGSGTRLTVV.

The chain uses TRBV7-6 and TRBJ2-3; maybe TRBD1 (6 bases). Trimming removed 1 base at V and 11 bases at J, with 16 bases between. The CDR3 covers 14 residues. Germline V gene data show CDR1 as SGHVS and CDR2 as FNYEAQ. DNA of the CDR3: TGTGCCAGCAGCTTAGGGGACACAGGGCAAAAGCAGTATTTT. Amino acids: CASSLGDTGQKQYF.

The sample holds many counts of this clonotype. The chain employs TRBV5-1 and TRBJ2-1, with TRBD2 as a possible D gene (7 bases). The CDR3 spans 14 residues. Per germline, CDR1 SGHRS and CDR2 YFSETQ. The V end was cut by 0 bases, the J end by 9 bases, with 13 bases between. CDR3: CASSLEGGAIEQFF. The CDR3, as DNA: TGCGCCAGCAGCTTGGAGGGGGGGGCTATTGAGCAGTTCTTC.

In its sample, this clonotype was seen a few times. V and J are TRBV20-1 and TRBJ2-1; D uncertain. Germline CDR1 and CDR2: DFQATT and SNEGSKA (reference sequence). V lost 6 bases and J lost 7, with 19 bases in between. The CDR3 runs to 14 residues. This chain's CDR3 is CSALVGTDWNEQFF. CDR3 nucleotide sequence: TGCAGTGCCCTCGTTGGAACAGACTGGAATGAGCAGTTCTTC.

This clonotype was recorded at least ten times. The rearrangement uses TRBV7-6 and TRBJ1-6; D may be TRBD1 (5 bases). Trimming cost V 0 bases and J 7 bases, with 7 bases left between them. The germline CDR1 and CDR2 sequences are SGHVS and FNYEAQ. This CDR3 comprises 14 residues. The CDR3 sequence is CASSLAGANSPLHF. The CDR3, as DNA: TGTGCCAGCAGCTTAGCAGGGGCCAATTCACCCCTCCACTTT.

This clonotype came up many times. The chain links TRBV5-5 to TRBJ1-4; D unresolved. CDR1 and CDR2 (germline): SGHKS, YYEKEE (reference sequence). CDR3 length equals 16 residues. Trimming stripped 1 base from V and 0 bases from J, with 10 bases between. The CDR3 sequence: CASSLLPAATNEKLFF. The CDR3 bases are TGTGCCAGCAGCTTGCTACCAGCTGCAACTAATGAAAAACTGTTTTTT. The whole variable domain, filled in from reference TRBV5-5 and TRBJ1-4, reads DAGVTQSPTHLIKTRGQQVTLRCSPISGHKSVSWYQQVLGQGPQFIFQYYEKEERGRGNFPDRFSARQFPNYSSELNVNALLLGDSALYLCASSLLPAATNEKLFFGSGTQLSVL.